Below, 22 T cell receptor beta chains from the same sample are listed, as sequenced in a study of a mutant IDH1 vaccine in newly diagnosed glioma (dated by TCRdb to the early 2020s). The antigens these receptors bind are not known. The time point label corresponds to: week 47, end of study. Every vaccine dose consisted of 300 ug of a 20-mer mutant IDH1 peptide in Montanide, administered subcutaneously together with topical imiquimod. Libraries were prepared through the immunoSEQ multiplex PCR assay. This immuneACCESS table, as held by TCRdb, lists in-frame sequences with V and J called but not all clones. Of the missing ones, under half trace to an unresolved V gene in checked studies; the others have no known cause. The sample table contains tens of thousands of clones; only one count was recorded for about two thirds of them. The ten largest make up around 4.8% of the sample. Sequencing used peripheral blood mononuclear cells (PBMCs), obtained from a glioma patient whose treatment included an IDH1 peptide vaccine. Source of these receptors: a man aged 40-50 years with glioma. Some clones in this sample may be carry-over from other donors' samples.

The V call is TRBV6-4, the J call TRBJ2-1; 9 bases line up with TRBD2. In germline, CDR1 is MRHNA, CDR2 SNTAGT. The CDR3 runs to 14 residues. The V and J ends lost 6 bases and 4 bases, in that order; junction bases with no gene match: 4. Here the CDR3 DNA reads TGTGCCAGCAGCGCTAGCGGGGTTTACAATGAGCAGTTCTTC. Residues: CASSASGVYNEQFF.

The chain employs TRBV5-6 and TRBJ2-5; the match to TRBD2 covers 8 bases. The germline CDR1 and CDR2 sequences are SGHDT and YYEEEE. This CDR3 is built from 17 residues. V shed 0 bases and J 4 bases; nucleotides not matched to a gene: 11. The CDR3 coding sequence is TGTGCCAGCAGCTTGGCTCCGGGGGGGCCCGTTTTAGAGACCCAGTACTTC. It codes for CASSLAPGGPVLETQYF. The full variable domain, its missing parts supplied by reference TRBV5-6 and TRBJ2-5, is DAGVTQSPTHLIKTRGQQVTLRCSPKSGHDTVSWYQQALGQGPQFIFQYYEEEERQRGNFPDRFSGHQFPNYSSELNVNALLLGDSALYLCASSLAPGGPVLETQYFGPGTRLLVL.

The rearrangement links TRBV19 to TRBJ2-3; TRBD1 matches at 7 bases. J lost 5 bases, V lost 4 bases, and 6 bases had no gene match. Germline loops: CDR1 LNHDA, CDR2 SQIVND (reference sequence). The CDR3 has 14 residues. The CDR3 bases are TGTGCCAGTAGTACACCGGGACAGTTAGATACGCAGTATTTT. The encoded protein is CASSTPGQLDTQYF. Using reference TRBV19 and TRBJ2-3 for the parts outside the CDR3, the full variable domain is DGGITQSPKYLFRKEGQNVTLSCEQNLNHDAMYWYRQDPGQGLRLIYYSQIVNDFQKGDIAEGYSVSREKKESFPLTVTSAQKNPTAFYLCASSTPGQLDTQYFGPGTRLTVL.

The rearrangement uses TRBV4-1 and TRBJ2-1; 8 nucleotides match TRBD2. Germline lookup yields CDR1 MGHRA and CDR2 YSYEKL. The CDR3 covers 15 residues. J gave up 4 bases and V 0 bases, and 2 bases lay outside the gene matches. The CDR3, as DNA: TGCGCCAGCAGCCAAGAACTAGCGGAGTACAATGAGCAGTTCTTC. This translates into CASSQELAEYNEQFF.

The chain combines TRBV7-9 with TRBJ2-5; 11 bases line up with TRBD1. The germline CDR1 and CDR2 sequences are SEHNR and FQNEAQ (reference sequence). This CDR3 has 16 residues. With V trimmed by 5 bases and J by 5 bases, 10 bases remained unmatched. This CDR3 reads CASSPGQGAGVETQYF. For the CDR3, the DNA is TGTGCCAGCAGCCCAGGACAGGGGGCAGGGGTGGAGACCCAGTACTTC.

This clone was seen a handful of times. CDR3 loop: CASSSRGTANQPQHF. The CDR3 coding sequence is TGTGCCAGCAGCTCTCGCGGGACAGCTAATCAGCCCCAGCATTTT. This chain joins TRBV9 and TRBJ1-5; 7 positions match TRBD1. Per germline, CDR1 SGDLS and CDR2 YYNGEE. This CDR3 has 15 amino acids. Trimming removed 4 bases from V and 4 bases from J; junction bases left unmatched: 8.

The chain joins TRBV7-8 to TRBJ2-2; 12 bases fit TRBD2. Germline V gives CDR1 SGHVS, CDR2 FQNEAQ. With 3 bases clipped from V and 3 bases from J, the junction kept 11 bases outside the gene matches. The CDR3 extends over 19 amino acids. The CDR3 DNA is TGTGCCAGCAGCTTTCCTCAACTAGCGGGGGGCCGGGACACCGGGGAGCTGTTTTTT. The encoded protein is CASSFPQLAGGRDTGELFF. Variable domain in full (rest from reference TRBV7-8 and TRBJ2-2): GAGVSQSPRYKVAKRGQDVALRCDPISGHVSLFWYQQALGQGPEFLTYFQNEAQLDKSGLPSDRFFAERPEGSVSTLKIQRTQQEDSAVYLCASSFPQLAGGRDTGELFFGEGSRLTVL.

The gene calls are TRBV19 and TRBJ1-2; D uncertain. Germline values: CDR1 LNHDA, CDR2 SQIVND (reference sequence). The germline V and J ends were trimmed by 5 bases and 2 bases, with 9 bases remaining between them. This CDR3 region has 13 residues. The CDR3 DNA is TGTGCCAGTAGTTCTGGGGTAAACTATGGCTACACCTTC. Translation: CASSSGVNYGYTF.

This clone was counted between two and nine times. The CDR3 nucleotides are TGTGCCGCCAGGGCGGGGGGCACGGGCAATCAGCCCCAGCATTTT. Encoded protein: CAARAGGTGNQPQHF. The rearrangement uses TRBV6-1 and TRBJ1-5; D is perhaps TRBD1 (6 bases). The CDR3 contains 15 residues. The germline gives CDR1 MNHNS, CDR2 SASEGT. With 11 bases removed from V and 2 bases from J, the gap between germline ends came to 19 bases.

This clone was seen a few times. The chain joins TRBV15 to TRBJ2-3; D gene uncertain. Trimming took 4 bases from V and 0 from J, leaving 11 bases between them. Germline V gene lookup returns CDR1 LNHNV and CDR2 YYDKDF (reference sequence). This CDR3 is 15 amino acids long. CDR3 sequence reads: CATSIRHPSTDTQYF. The CDR3, as DNA: TGTGCCACCAGCATAAGGCATCCTAGCACAGATACGCAGTATTTT. Filled out from reference TRBV15 and TRBJ2-3, the complete variable domain reads DAMVIQNPRYQVTQFGKPVTLSCSQTLNHNVMYWYQQKSSQAPKLLFHYYDKDFNNEADTPDNFQSRRPNTSFCFLDIRSPGLGDTAMYLCATSIRHPSTDTQYFGPGTRLTVL.

This chain joins TRBV2 and TRBJ2-3; 8 nucleotides match TRBD1. The CDR3 runs 15 residues. Germline V gene lookup returns CDR1 SNHLY and CDR2 FYNNEI. The ends lost 6 bases at V and 8 bases at J; junction bases unmatched: 13. The chain's CDR3 is CASRSTGGAPGTQYF. The DNA of the CDR3 is TGTGCCAGCAGGTCCACAGGGGGAGCCCCAGGTACGCAGTATTTT.

The V and J genes are TRBV14 and TRBJ2-2, with 8 bases matching TRBD1. Trimming took 0 bases from V and 7 from J; bases not matched to a gene: 10. This CDR3 region has 17 residues. The germline V gene has CDR1 SGHDN and CDR2 FVKESK. The CDR3 loop reads CASSQDTQGARVGELFF. As DNA, the CDR3 is TGTGCCAGCAGCCAAGATACCCAGGGGGCGCGGGTCGGGGAGCTGTTTTTT.

The chain combines TRBV6-6 with TRBJ1-1; D remains ambiguous. Germline CDR1 reads MNHNY; CDR2 reads SVGAGI (reference sequence). The length of the CDR3 is 16 residues. Trimming pared 2 bases from V and 0 bases from J, leaving 13 bases between. For the CDR3, the DNA is TGTGCCAGCAGTTACCCGGCATCCTACATGAACACTGAAGCTTTCTTT. Protein product: CASSYPASYMNTEAFF.

The chain employs TRBV4-2 and TRBJ2-1; 7 nucleotides align to TRBD1. CDR1 is LGHNA, CDR2 YNFKEQ, per germline. V trimming: 2 bases; J trimming: 5 bases; junction bases outside the gene matches: 6. The CDR3 runs to 15 residues. The CDR3 loop reads CASSQQWDSNNEQFF. In DNA, the CDR3 is TGTGCCAGCAGCCAACAATGGGACAGCAACAATGAGCAGTTCTTC.

The gene calls are TRBV30 and TRBJ1-6; D unclear. This CDR3 contains 14 residues. Trimming took off 0 bases at V and 7 bases at J, with 10 bases between the two ends. Germline V lookup: CDR1 GTSNPN, CDR2 SVGIG (reference sequence). The CDR3, as DNA: TGTGCCTGGAGTGTAGGTCGGCCCAATTCACCCCTCCACTTT. Translation gives CAWSVGRPNSPLHF.

This chain connects TRBV29-1 to TRBJ1-1; D is possibly TRBD1 (5 bases). CDR3 size: 13 residues. With 3 bases removed from V and 0 bases from J, the gap between germline ends came to 8 bases. The germline CDR1 and CDR2 sequences are SQVTM and ANQGSEA. CDR3 in amino acids: CSVETDLNTEAFF. CDR3 nucleotides: TGCAGCGTTGAGACAGATTTGAACACTGAAGCTTTCTTT.

The DNA for the CDR3 is TGTGCCAGCAACTACCGGGGGGGGGCTGACGAAGCTTTCTTT. Amino acid sequence: CASNYRGGADEAFF. The chain combines TRBV6-5 with TRBJ1-1, with D possibly TRBD1 on 6 matching bases. Trimming removed 7 bases at V and 8 bases at J, with 20 bases between. The CDR3 length is 14 residues. Germline V gene data show CDR1 as MNHEY and CDR2 as SVGAGI.

The rearrangement uses TRBV2 and TRBJ1-6, with D tentatively TRBD1 (6 bases). The germline CDR1 and CDR2 sequences are SNHLY and FYNNEI. CDR3 size: 15 residues. The V end was cut by 6 bases, the J end by 7 bases, with 16 bases between. CDR3 amino acids: CASRVIGQRNSPLHF. The CDR3 DNA reads as TGTGCCAGCAGGGTAATCGGACAGAGAAATTCACCCCTCCACTTT.

The chain combines TRBV18 with TRBJ2-5; D gene unclear. The DNA end is a closer match to TRBJ2-7, so the J assignment may be wrong. The length of the CDR3 is 14 residues. CDR1 and CDR2 from the germline V gene are KGHSH and LQKENI. Written as DNA, the CDR3 is TGTGCCAGCTCACCAGAAGCTCCTCCCTACGAGCAGTACTTC. This encodes CASSPEAPPYEQYF.

The V call is TRBV7-8, the J call TRBJ2-6; D tentatively fits TRBD1 or TRBD2 (5 bases each). The CDR3 is made up of 18 amino acids. Trimming left V 2 bases short and J 2 bases short, with 16 bases between. The germline CDR1 and CDR2 sequences are SGHVS and FQNEAQ. In DNA form, the CDR3 reads TGTGCCAGCAGCTTATATTCAAAGGGGCGGGCTGGGGCCAACGTCCTGACTTTC. Protein product: CASSLYSKGRAGANVLTF.

The V and J genes are TRBV30 and TRBJ2-1, with a possible D match to TRBD2 (5 bases). The V gene lost 0 bases and the J gene lost 4 bases, with 13 bases spanning the gap. CDR1 GTSNPN and CDR2 SVGIG come from the germline V gene (reference sequence). The CDR3 is 15 residues long. The CDR3 sequence: CAWSVRRPRYNEQFF. CDR3 DNA: TGTGCCTGGAGTGTAAGGAGGCCACGGTACAATGAGCAGTTCTTC.

This clone was seen more than once but under ten times. This chain connects TRBV30 to TRBJ1-1, with D unresolved. The CDR3 loop spans 13 amino acids. CDR1 GTSNPN and CDR2 SVGIG come from the germline V gene (reference sequence). V was clipped by 3 bases and J by 6 bases, with 14 bases between them. CDR3 sequence reads: CAWRAGSWAEAFF. The CDR3 nucleotides are TGTGCCTGGAGAGCGGGTTCATGGGCTGAAGCTTTCTTT.